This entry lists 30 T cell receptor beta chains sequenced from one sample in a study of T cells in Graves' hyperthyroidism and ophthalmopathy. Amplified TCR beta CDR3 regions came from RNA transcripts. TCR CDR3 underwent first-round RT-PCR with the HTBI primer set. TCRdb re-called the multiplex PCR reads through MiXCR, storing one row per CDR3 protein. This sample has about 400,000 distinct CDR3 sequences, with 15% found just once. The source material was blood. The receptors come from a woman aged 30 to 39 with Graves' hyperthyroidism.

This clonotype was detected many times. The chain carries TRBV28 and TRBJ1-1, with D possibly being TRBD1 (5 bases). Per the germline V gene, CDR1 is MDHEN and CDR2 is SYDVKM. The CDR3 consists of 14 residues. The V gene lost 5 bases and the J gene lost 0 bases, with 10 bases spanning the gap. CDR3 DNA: TGTGCCAGCAGTGGGGGACTCTTGAACACTGAAGCTTTCTTT. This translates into CASSGGLLNTEAFF.

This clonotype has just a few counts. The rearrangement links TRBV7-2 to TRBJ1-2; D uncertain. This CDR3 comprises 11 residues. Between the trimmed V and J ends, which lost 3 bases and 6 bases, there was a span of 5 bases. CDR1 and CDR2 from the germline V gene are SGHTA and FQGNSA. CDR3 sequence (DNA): TGTGCCAGCAGCTTTGGGCATGGCTACACCTTC. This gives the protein CASSFGHGYTF.

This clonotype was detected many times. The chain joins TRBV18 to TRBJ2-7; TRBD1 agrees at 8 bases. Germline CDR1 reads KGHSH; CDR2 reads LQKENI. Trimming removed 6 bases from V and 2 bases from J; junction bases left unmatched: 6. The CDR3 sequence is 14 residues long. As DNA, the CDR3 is TGTGCCAGCTCGGACAGGGTCCCCCCCTACGAGCAGTACTTC. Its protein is CASSDRVPPYEQYF.

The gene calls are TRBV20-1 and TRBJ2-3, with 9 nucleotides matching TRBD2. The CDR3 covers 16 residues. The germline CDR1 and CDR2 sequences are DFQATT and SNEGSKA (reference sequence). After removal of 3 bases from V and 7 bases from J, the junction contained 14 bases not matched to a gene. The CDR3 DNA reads TGCAGTGCTAGGGTTAAGACTAGCGGATTCATATATACGCAGTATTTT. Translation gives CSARVKTSGFIYTQYF.

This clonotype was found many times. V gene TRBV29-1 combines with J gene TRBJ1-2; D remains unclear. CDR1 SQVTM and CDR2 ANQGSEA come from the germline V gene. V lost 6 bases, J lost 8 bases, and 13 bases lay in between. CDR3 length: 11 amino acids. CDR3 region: CSVTSAEGYTF. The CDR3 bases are TGCAGCGTAACTTCCGCGGAAGGCTACACCTTC.

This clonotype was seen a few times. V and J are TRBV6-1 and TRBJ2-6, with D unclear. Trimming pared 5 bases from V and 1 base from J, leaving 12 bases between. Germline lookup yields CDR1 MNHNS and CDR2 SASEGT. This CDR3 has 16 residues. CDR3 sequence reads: CASSSYRSSGANVLTF. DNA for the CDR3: TGTGCCAGCAGTTCCTACCGGTCGTCTGGGGCCAACGTCCTGACTTTC.

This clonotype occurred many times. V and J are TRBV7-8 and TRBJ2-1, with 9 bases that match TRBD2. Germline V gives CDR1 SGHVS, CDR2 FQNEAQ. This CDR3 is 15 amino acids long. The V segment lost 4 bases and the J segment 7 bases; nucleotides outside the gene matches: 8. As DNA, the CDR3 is TGTGCCAGCAGCTCATTAGCGGGAGTCATAAATGAGCAGTTCTTC. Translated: CASSSLAGVINEQFF.

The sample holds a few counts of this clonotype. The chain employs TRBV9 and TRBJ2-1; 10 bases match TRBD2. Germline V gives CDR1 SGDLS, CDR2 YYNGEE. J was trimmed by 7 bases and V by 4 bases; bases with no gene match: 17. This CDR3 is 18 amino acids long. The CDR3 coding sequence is TGTGCCAGCAGCCACACCCGGGGGAGCGGGAGGGGGGGGAATGAGCAGTTCTTC. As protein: CASSHTRGSGRGGNEQFF.

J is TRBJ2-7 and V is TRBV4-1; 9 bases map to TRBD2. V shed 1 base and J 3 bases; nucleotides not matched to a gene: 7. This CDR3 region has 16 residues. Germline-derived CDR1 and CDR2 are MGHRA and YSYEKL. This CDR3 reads CASSQAASGTFYEQYF. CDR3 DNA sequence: TGCGCCAGCAGCCAAGCAGCTAGCGGGACCTTCTACGAGCAGTACTTC.

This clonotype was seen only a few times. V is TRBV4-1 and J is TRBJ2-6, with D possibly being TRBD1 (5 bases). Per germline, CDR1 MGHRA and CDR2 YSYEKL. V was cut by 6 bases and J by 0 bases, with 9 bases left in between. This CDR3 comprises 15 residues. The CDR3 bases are TGCGCCAGCAGGGACACCAGCTCTGGGGCCAACGTCCTGACTTTC. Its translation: CASRDTSSGANVLTF.

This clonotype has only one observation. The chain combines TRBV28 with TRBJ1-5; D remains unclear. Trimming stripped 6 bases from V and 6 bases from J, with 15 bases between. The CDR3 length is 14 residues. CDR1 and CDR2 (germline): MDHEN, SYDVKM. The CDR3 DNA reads TGTGCCAGCAGCTTGGCGCAGTTTTCTCAGCCCCAGCATTTT. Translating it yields CASSLAQFSQPQHF.

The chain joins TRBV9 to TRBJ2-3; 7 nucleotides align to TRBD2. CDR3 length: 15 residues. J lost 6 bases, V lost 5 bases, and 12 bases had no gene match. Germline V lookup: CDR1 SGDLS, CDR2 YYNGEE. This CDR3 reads CASSPLAGVGDTQYF. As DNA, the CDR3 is TGTGCCAGCAGTCCTCTCGCGGGAGTTGGGGATACGCAGTATTTT.

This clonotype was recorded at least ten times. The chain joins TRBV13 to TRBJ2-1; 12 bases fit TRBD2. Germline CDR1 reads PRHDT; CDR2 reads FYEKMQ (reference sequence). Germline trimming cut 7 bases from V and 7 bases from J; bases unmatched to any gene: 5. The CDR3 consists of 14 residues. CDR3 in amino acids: CASTRTSGINEQFF. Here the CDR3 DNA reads TGTGCCAGCACCCGGACTAGCGGGATAAATGAGCAGTTCTTC.

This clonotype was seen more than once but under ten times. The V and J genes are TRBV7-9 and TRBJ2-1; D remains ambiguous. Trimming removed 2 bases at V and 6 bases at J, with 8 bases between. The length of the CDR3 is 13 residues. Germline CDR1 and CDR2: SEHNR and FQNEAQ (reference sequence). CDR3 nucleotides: TGTGCCAGCAGCTTATCGGTGGGCAATGAGCAGTTCTTC. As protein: CASSLSVGNEQFF.

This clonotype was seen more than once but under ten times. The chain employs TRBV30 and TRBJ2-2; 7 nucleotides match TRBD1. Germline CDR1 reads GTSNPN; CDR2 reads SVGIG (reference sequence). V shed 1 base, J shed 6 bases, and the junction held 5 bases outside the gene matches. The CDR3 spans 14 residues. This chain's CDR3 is CAWSGGGAAGELFF. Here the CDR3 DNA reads TGTGCCTGGAGTGGAGGGGGCGCGGCCGGGGAGCTGTTTTTT.

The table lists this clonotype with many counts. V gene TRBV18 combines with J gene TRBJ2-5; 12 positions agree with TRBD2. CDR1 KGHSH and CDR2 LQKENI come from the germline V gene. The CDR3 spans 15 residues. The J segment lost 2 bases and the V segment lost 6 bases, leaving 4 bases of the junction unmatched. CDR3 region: CASSRTSGEQETQYF. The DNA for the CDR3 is TGTGCCAGCTCGCGGACTAGCGGGGAGCAAGAGACCCAGTACTTC.

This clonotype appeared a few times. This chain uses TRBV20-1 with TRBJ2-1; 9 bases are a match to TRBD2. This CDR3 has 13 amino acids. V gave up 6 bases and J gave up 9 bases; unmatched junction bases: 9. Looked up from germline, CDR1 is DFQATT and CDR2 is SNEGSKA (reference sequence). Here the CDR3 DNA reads TGCAGTGCCCCGAGGCGGGAGGGCACTGAGCAGTTCTTC. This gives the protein CSAPRREGTEQFF.

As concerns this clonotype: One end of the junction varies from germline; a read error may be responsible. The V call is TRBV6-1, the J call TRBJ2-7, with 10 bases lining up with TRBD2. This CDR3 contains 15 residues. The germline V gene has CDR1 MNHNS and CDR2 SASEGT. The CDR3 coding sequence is TGTGCCAACAGTGAACCTAGCGGGAGTAGATCCGAGCAGTACTTC. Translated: CANSEPSGSRSEQYF.

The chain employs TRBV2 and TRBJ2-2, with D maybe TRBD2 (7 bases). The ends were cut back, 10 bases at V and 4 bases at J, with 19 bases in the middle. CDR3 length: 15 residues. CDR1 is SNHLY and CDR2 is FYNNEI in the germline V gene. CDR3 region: CATLWGGPGTGELFF. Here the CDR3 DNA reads TGTGCCACCCTATGGGGGGGGCCGGGCACCGGGGAGCTGTTTTTT.

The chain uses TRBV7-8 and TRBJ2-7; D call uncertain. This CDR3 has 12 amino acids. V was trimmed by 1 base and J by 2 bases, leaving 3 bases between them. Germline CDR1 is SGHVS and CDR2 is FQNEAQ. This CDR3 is CASSLEPYEQYF. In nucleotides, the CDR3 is TGTGCCAGCAGCTTAGAGCCCTACGAGCAGTACTTC.

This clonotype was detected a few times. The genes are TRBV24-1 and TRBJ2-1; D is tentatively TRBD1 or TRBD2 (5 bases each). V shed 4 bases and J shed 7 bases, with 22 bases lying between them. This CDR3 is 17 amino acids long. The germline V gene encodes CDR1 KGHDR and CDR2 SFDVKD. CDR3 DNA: TGTGCCACCAGTGACCCAACCGGGACCCAAAAAAGGAATGAGCAGTTCTTC. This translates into CATSDPTGTQKRNEQFF.

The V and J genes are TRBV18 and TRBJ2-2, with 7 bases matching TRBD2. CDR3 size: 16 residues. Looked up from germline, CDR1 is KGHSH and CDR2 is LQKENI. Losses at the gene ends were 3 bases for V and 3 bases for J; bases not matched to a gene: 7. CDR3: CASSPANRGDTGELFF. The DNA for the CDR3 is TGTGCCAGCTCACCGGCGAACCGGGGGGACACCGGGGAGCTGTTTTTT.

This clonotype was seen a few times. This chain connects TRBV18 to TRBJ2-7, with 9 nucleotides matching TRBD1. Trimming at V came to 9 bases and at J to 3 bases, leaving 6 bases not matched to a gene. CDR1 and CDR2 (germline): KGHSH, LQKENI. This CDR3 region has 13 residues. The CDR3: CASFQGQGYEQYF. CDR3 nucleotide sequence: TGTGCCAGTTTCCAGGGACAGGGCTACGAGCAGTACTTC.

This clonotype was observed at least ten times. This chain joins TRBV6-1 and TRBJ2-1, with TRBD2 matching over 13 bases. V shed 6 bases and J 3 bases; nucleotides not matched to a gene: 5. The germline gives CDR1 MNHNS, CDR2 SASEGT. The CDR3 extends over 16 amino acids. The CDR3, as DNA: TGTGCCAGCAGACTGAGGACTAGCGGGGGCTACAATGAGCAGTTCTTC. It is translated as CASRLRTSGGYNEQFF.

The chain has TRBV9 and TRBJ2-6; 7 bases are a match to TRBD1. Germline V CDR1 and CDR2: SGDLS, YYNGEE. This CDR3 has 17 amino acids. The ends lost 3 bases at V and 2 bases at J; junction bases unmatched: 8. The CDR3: CASSAQGVGTGANVLTF. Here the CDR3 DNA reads TGTGCCAGCAGCGCTCAGGGGGTGGGAACTGGGGCCAACGTCCTGACTTTC. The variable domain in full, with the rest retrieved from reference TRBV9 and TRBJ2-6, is DSGVTQTPKHLITATGQRVTLRCSPRSGDLSVYWYQQSLDQGLQFLIQYYNGEERAKGNILERFSAQQFPDLHSELNLSSLELGDSALYFCASSAQGVGTGANVLTFGAGSRLTVL.

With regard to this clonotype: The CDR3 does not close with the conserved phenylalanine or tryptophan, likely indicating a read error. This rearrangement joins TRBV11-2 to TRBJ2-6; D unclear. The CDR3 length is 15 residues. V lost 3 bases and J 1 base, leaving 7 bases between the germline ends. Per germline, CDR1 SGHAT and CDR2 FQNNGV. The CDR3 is CASSFYLSGANVLTL. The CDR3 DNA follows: TGTGCCAGCAGCTTCTATCTGTCTGGGGCCAACGTCCTGACTCTC.

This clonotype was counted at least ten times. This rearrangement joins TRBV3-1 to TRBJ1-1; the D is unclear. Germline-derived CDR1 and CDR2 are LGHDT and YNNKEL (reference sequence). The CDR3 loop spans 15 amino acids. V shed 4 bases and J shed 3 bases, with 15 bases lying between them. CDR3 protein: CASSPRTGGDTEAFF. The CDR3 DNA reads TGTGCCAGCAGCCCCCGGACGGGCGGGGACACTGAAGCTTTCTTT.

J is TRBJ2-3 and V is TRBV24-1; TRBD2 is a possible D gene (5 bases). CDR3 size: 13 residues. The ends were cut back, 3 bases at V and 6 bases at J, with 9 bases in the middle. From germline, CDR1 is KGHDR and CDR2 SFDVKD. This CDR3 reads CATSDGAADTQYF. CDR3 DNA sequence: TGTGCCACCAGTGATGGAGCGGCTGATACGCAGTATTTT.

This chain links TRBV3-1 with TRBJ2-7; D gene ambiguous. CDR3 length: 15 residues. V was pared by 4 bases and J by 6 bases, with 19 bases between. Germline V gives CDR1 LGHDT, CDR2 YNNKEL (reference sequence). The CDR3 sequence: CASSPLRDPSSEQYF. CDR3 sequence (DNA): TGTGCCAGCAGCCCCCTAAGGGATCCGTCTAGCGAGCAGTACTTC.

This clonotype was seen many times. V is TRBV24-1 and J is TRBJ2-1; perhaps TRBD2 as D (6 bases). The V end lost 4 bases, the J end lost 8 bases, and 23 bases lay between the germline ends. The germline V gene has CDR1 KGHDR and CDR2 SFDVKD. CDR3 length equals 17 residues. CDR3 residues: CATSDPLGVAEPDEQFF. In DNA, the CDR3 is TGTGCCACCAGTGACCCTCTTGGGGTAGCGGAGCCTGATGAGCAGTTCTTC.